This T cell receptor beta chain stems from a study of naive and memory T cell subsets. From germline, CDR1 is MNHEY and CDR2 SVGEGT. This CDR3 comprises 11 residues. Trimming took 5 bases from V and 3 from J, leaving 4 bases between them. This clonotype was counted once. The beta constant-region primer was an equimolar mix of two oligonucleotides covering TRBC1 and TRBC2. TCRdb fed the UMI-ligation and nested PCR reads into MiXCR, producing one record per CDR3 protein. The data contain around 160,000 distinct CDR3 sequences, 17% of them seen just once; the ten biggest clones take up more than 0.13%. The sample consisted of naive CD4+ T cells from blood. The V gene is TRBV6-2 or TRBV6-3, the J gene TRBJ1-1; D unclear. This TCR was sampled from a human donor in good health. The CDR3 nucleotides read TGTGCCAGCAGTGAATACACTGAAGCTTTCTTT. It is translated as CASSEYTEAFF.